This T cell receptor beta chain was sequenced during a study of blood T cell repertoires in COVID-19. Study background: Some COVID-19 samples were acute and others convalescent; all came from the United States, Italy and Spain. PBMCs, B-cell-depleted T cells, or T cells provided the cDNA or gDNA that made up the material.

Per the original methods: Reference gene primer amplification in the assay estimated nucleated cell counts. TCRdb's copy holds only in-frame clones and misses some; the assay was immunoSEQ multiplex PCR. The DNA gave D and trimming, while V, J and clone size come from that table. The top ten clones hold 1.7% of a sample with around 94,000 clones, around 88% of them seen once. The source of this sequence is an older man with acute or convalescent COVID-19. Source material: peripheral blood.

In nucleotides, the CDR3 is TGTGCCTGGAGTGTCGGGCTAGCGAGAGCTACCTCCTACAATGAGCAGTTCTTC. Translating it yields CAWSVGLARATSYNEQFF. The chain has TRBV30 and TRBJ2-1; possibly TRBD2 for D (6 bases). V dropped 0 bases and J dropped 0 bases, with 18 bases sitting between them. This CDR3 has 18 residues. The germline CDR1 and CDR2 sequences are GTSNPN and SVGIG (reference sequence). Together with reference TRBV30 and TRBJ2-1, the CDR3 gives the full variable domain: SQTIHQWPATLVQPVGSPLSLECTVEGTSNPNLYWYRQAAGRGLQLLFYSVGIGQISSEVPQNLSASRPQDRQFILSSKKLLLSDSGFYLCAWSVGLARATSYNEQFFGPGTRLTVL.